What follows are 14 T cell receptor beta chains derived from one specimen sequenced in a study of cytomegalovirus exposure and HLA in healthy donors (TCRdb year 2017). Libraries came from the immunoSEQ multiplex PCR assay. The multiplex PCR relied on a mix of 60 forward primers for TCR Vbeta segments and 13 reverse primers for TCR Jbeta segments. The source is immuneACCESS, and TCRdb retained only in-frame sequences with V and J called. Part of the clones is not carried over; for the studies checked, unresolved V genes explain less than half of this, and the remainder is unexplained. For this sample, the table gives some 130,000 clones. The biggest ten clones account for more than 1.5% of the sample. Sequenced: PBMCs. The receptor set was obtained from a young man in good health and CMV-seronegative.

The chain is built from TRBV4-2 and TRBJ2-2; D is unclear. CDR1 and CDR2 (germline): LGHNA, YNFKEQ. This CDR3 has 14 residues. V lost 0 bases to trimming and J lost 5 bases, with 7 bases between them. The CDR3 DNA reads as TGTGCCAGCAGCCAAGAGGCCCAGACCGGGGAGCTGTTTTTT. Protein sequence: CASSQEAQTGELFF.

The chain uses TRBV28 and TRBJ2-1; 8 bases fit TRBD2. The CDR3 has 15 residues. CDR1 and CDR2 (germline): MDHEN, SYDVKM. Trimming removed 7 bases from V and 3 bases from J; junction bases left unmatched: 8. The CDR3 DNA reads TGTGCCAGCAACCAAGGAGGGACTAGCTACAATGAGCAGTTCTTC. Translating it yields CASNQGGTSYNEQFF.

V is TRBV19 and J is TRBJ2-1, with a possible D match to TRBD2 (5 bases). Germline assignment: CDR1 LNHDA and CDR2 SQIVND (reference sequence). With 5 bases removed from V and 9 bases from J, the gap between germline ends came to 14 bases. The CDR3 loop spans 13 amino acids. The CDR3, as DNA: TGTGCCAGTAGTCCTAGCCGTTTCTTTGAGCAGTTCTTC. It codes for CASSPSRFFEQFF.

This chain links TRBV5-6 with TRBJ2-5; tentatively, D is TRBD1 (6 bases). This CDR3 has 14 residues. Trimming removed 0 bases at V and 3 bases at J, with 9 bases between. Germline V lookup: CDR1 SGHDT, CDR2 YYEEEE. DNA of the CDR3: TGTGCCAGCAGCTTGGCGGCAGGGGAAGAGACCCAGTACTTC. It codes for CASSLAAGEETQYF.

V is TRBV19 and J is TRBJ2-7; 7 bases fit TRBD2. CDR3 length: 13 amino acids. The trim removed 7 bases at V and 7 bases at J, leaving 10 bases unmatched. Germline V lookup: CDR1 LNHDA, CDR2 SQIVND (reference sequence). The CDR3 reads CASKRDSSGEQYF. Here the CDR3 DNA reads TGTGCCAGTAAGCGGGACTCGTCAGGGGAGCAGTACTTC.

The chain employs TRBV7-2 and TRBJ2-1; D perhaps matches TRBD2 (6 bases). V was pared by 5 bases and J by 10 bases, with 18 bases between. The CDR3 extends over 14 amino acids. Germline V gene sequence: CDR1 SGHTA, CDR2 FQGNSA. CDR3 nucleotide sequence: TGTGCCAGCAGCCCCCGACTAGAGTCAAACGAGCAGTTCTTC. Its protein is CASSPRLESNEQFF.

The chain carries TRBV5-1 and TRBJ1-6, with 8 bases lining up with TRBD1. CDR1 and CDR2 from the germline V gene are SGHRS and YFSETQ. With 4 bases clipped from V and 5 bases from J, the junction kept 5 bases outside the gene matches. The CDR3 runs 15 residues. CDR3 sequence: CASSIQGADNSPLHF. CDR3 DNA: TGCGCCAGCAGCATTCAGGGGGCGGATAATTCACCCCTCCACTTT. The full variable domain, with the rest looked up from reference TRBV5-1 and TRBJ1-6, is KAGVTQTPRYLIKTRGQQVTLSCSPISGHRSVSWYQQTPGQGLQFLFEYFSETQRNKGNFPGRFSGRQFSNSRSEMNVSTLELGDSALYLCASSIQGADNSPLHFGNGTRLTVT.

The chain carries TRBV10-3 and TRBJ1-2, with TRBD1 matching over 8 bases. The V and J ends lost 9 bases and 7 bases, in that order; junction bases with no gene match: 7. This CDR3 comprises 12 residues. CDR1 is ENHRY, CDR2 SYGVKD, per germline. The CDR3 DNA reads TGTGCCATACAGGGGGATCTTGGTGGCTACACCTTC. As protein: CAIQGDLGGYTF.

This chain uses TRBV2 with TRBJ2-1; 9 positions match TRBD2. The V and J ends lost 0 bases and 8 bases, in that order; junction bases with no gene match: 11. The CDR3 extends over 17 amino acids. Per the germline V gene, CDR1 is SNHLY and CDR2 is FYNNEI. The CDR3 DNA sequence: TGTGCCAGCAGTGAAGCCCCGTGGGGCGGGAGGGCCGATGAGCAGTTCTTC. This translates into CASSEAPWGGRADEQFF.

This chain joins TRBV4-1 and TRBJ2-1; 8 bases match TRBD2. The V segment lost 3 bases and the J segment 2 bases; nucleotides outside the gene matches: 3. Germline V gene sequence: CDR1 MGHRA, CDR2 YSYEKL. The CDR3 is 15 amino acids. The CDR3 region has the DNA TGCGCCAGCAGCCAGACTAGCGAACCCTACAATGAGCAGTTCTTC. Translation gives CASSQTSEPYNEQFF.

The chain employs TRBV10-3 and TRBJ2-5; 8 bases agree with TRBD2. CDR1 is ENHRY and CDR2 is SYGVKD in the germline V gene. V shed 4 bases and J 0 bases; nucleotides not matched to a gene: 1. The CDR3 length is 14 residues. The CDR3 loop is CAISAGRDQETQYF. The CDR3 region has the DNA TGTGCCATCAGTGCCGGGAGGGACCAAGAGACCCAGTACTTC.

The chain carries TRBV19 and TRBJ1-5; 7 positions agree with TRBD1. The CDR3 length is 17 residues. Germline V gives CDR1 LNHDA, CDR2 SQIVND (reference sequence). After removal of 3 bases from V and 1 base from J, the junction contained 9 bases not matched to a gene. The CDR3 nucleotides are TGTGCCAGTAGTATCCCGACAGGGAGGAAAAGCAATCAGCCCCAGCATTTT. Residues: CASSIPTGRKSNQPQHF.

V and J are TRBV7-3 and TRBJ2-1, with D possibly TRBD2 on 7 matching bases. V was pared by 1 base and J by 2 bases, with 24 bases between. This CDR3 has 20 residues. Germline-derived CDR1 and CDR2 are SGHTA and FQGTGA. The CDR3, as DNA: TGTGCCAGCAGCTTAAGCAGTTTAGATTCCGTCGGGGGGCCCTACAATGAGCAGTTCTTC. Encoded protein: CASSLSSLDSVGGPYNEQFF.

V and J are TRBV9 and TRBJ1-4; unclear D gene. CDR3 size: 15 residues. CDR1 is SGDLS and CDR2 is YYNGEE in the germline V gene. Trimming left V 0 bases short and J 4 bases short, with 10 bases between. The DNA for the CDR3 is TGTGCCAGCAGCGTAGCGGCCGGGTTTAATGAAAAACTGTTTTTT. It yields the protein CASSVAAGFNEKLFF.